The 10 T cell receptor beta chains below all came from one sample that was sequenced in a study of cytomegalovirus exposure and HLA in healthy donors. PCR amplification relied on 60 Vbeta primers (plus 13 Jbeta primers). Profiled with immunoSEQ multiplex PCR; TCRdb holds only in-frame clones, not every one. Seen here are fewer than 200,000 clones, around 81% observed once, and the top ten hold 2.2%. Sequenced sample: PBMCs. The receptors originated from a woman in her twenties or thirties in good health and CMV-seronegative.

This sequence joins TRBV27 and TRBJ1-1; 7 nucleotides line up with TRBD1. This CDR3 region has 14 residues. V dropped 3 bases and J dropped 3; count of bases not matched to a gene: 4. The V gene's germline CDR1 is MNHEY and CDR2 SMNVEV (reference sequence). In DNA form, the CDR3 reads TGTGCCAGCAGTTTCGGCCAGGGGGACACTGAAGCTTTCTTT. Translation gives CASSFGQGDTEAFF.

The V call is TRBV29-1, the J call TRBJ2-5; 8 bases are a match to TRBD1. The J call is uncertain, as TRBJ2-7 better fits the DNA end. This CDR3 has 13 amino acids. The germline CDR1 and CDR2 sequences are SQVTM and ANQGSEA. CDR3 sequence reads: CSVGQGTTYEQYF. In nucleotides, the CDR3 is TGCAGCGTCGGACAGGGTACCACCTACGAGCAGTACTTC.

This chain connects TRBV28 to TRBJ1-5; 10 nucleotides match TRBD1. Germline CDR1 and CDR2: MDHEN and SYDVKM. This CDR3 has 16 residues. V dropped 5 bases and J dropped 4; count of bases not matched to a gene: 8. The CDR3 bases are TGTGCCAGCAGTGACCCGGGACAGGGGTTAAATCAGCCCCAGCATTTT. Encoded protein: CASSDPGQGLNQPQHF.

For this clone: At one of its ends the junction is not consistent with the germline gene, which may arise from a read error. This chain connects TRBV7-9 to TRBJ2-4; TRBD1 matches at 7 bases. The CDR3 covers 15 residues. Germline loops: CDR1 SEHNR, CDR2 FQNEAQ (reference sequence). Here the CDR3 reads CASSLTGYGKNSQYF. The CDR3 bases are TGTGCCAGCAGCTTGACAGGGTATGGCAAAAACAGTCAGTACTTC.

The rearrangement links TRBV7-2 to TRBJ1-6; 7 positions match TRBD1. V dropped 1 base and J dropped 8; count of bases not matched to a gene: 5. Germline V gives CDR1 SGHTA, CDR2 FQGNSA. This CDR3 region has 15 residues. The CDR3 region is CASSLGGTVYSPLHF. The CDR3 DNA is TGTGCCAGCAGCTTAGGCGGGACAGTCTATTCACCCCTCCACTTT.

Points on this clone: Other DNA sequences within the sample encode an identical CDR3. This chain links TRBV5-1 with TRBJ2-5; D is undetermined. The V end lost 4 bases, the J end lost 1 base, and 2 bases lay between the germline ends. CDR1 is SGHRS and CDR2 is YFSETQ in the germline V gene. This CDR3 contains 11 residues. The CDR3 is CASSLQETQYF. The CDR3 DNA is TGCGCCAGCAGCCTCCAAGAGACCCAGTACTTC.

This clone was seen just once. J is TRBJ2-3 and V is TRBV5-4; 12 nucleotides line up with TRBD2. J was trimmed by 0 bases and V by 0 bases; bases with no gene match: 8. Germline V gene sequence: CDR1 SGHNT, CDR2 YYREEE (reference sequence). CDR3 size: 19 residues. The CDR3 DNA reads TGTGCCAGCAGCTTGGTATTACTAGCGGGGGGCTTTAGCACAGATACGCAGTATTTT. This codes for CASSLVLLAGGFSTDTQYF.

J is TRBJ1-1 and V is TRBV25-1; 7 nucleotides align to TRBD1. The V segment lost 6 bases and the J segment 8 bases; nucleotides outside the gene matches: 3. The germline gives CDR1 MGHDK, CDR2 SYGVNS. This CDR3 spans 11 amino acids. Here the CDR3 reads CASRIQGEAFF. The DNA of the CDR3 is TGTGCCAGCAGGATACAGGGGGAAGCTTTCTTT.

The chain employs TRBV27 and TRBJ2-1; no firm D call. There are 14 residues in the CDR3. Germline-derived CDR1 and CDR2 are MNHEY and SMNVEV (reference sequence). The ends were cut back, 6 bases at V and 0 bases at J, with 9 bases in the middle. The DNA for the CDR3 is TGTGCCAGCAGCCGAACGAGCTCCTACAATGAGCAGTTCTTC. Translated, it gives CASSRTSSYNEQFF.

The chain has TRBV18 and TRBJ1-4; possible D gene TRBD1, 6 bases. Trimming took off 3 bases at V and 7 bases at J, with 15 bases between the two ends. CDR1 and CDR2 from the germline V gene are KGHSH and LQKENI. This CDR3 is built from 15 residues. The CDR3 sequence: CASSPLTGDREKLFF. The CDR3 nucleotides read TGTGCCAGCTCACCCCTGACAGGCGACCGTGAAAAACTGTTTTTT.